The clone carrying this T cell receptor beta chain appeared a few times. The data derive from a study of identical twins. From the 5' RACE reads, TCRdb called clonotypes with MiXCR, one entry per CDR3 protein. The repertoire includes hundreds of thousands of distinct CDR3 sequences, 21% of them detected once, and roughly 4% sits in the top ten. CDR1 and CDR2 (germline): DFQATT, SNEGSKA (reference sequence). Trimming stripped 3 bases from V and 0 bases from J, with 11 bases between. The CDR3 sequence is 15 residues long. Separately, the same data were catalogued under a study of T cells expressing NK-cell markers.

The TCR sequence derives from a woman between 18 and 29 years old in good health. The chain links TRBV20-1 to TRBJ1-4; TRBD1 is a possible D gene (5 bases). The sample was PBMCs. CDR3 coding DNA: TGCAGTGCTAGGAGACAGTATGCAACTAATGAAAAACTGTTTTTT. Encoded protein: CSARRQYATNEKLFF.